The sequence of this TCR beta chain was determined in a study of cytomegalovirus exposure and HLA in healthy donors. This clone has only one observation. V lost 4 bases and J lost 0, with 14 bases in between. Germline-derived CDR1 and CDR2 are SGHRS and YFSETQ. The CDR3 runs to 15 residues. Primers: 60 Vbeta forward and 13 Jbeta reverse. Produced via immunoSEQ multiplex PCR; TCRdb's table is partial and in-frame only. The sample shows about 160,000 clones, approximately 88% of them seen only once. Sequenced input: PBMCs. The source is a woman in her twenties or thirties in good health and CMV-seronegative. The chain recombines TRBV5-1 with TRBJ2-7; tentative D call: TRBD2 (6 bases). The CDR3 loop is CASSRTGLSSYEQYF. The CDR3 DNA reads TGCGCCAGCAGCCGGACGGGACTTTCCTCCTACGAGCAGTACTTC. Variable domain in full (rest from reference TRBV5-1 and TRBJ2-7): KAGVTQTPRYLIKTRGQQVTLSCSPISGHRSVSWYQQTPGQGLQFLFEYFSETQRNKGNFPGRFSGRQFSNSRSEMNVSTLELGDSALYLCASSRTGLSSYEQYFGPGTRLTVT.